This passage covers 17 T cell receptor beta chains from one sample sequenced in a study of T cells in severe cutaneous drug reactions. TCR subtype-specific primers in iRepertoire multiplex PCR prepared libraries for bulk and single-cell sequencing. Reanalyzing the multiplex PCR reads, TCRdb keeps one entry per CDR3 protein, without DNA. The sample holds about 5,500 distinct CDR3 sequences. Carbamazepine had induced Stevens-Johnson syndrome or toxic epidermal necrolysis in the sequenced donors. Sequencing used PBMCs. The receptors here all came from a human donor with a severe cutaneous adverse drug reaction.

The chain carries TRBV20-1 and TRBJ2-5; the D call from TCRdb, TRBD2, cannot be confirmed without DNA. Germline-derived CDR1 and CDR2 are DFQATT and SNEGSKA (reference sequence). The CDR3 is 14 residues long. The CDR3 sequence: CSARDSAGGETQYF.

The CDR3 region is CASSVEWDRGSEAFF. The V call is TRBV7-8, the J call TRBJ1-1; TCRdb indicates TRBD1, and absent DNA this call remains unverified. Germline values: CDR1 SGHVS, CDR2 FQNEAQ. This CDR3 contains 15 residues.

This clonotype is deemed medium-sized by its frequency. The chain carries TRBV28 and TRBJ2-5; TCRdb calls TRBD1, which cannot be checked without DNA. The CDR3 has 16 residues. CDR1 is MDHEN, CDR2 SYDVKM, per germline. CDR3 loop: CASSLPRTGGYETQYF. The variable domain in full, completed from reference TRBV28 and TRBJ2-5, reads DVKVTQSSRYLVKRTGEKVFLECVQDMDHENMFWYRQDPGLGLRLIYFSYDVKMKEKGDIPEGYSVSREKKERFSLILESASTNQTSMYLCASSLPRTGGYETQYFGPGTRLLVL.

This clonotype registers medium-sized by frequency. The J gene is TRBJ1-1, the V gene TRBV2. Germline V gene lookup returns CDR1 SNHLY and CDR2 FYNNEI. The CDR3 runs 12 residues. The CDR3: CASSGTFAEAFF.

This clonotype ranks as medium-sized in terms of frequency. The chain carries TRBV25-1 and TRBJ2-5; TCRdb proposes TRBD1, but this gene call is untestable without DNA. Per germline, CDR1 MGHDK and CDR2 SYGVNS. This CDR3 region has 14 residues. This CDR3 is CASSESQSWETQYF.

The CDR3 loop is CASSLRSYPPAGYTEAFF. The V and J genes are TRBV7-9 and TRBJ1-1. Germline V gene data show CDR1 as SEHNR and CDR2 as FQNEAQ (reference sequence). The length of the CDR3 is 18 residues.

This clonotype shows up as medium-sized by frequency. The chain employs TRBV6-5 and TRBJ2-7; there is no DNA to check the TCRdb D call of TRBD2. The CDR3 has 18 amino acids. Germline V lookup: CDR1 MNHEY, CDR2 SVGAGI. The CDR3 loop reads CASSYSFAAGGNSYEQYF.

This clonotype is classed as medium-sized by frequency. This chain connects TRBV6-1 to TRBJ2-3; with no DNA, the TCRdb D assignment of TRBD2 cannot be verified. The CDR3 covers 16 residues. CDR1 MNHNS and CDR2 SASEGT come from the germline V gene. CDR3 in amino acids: CASSEALAGGPYTQYF.

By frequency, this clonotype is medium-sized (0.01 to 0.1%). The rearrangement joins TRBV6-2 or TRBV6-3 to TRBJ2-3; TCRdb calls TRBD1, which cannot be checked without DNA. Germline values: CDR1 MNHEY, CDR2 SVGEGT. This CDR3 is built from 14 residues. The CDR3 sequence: CASSRGYRGDTQYF.

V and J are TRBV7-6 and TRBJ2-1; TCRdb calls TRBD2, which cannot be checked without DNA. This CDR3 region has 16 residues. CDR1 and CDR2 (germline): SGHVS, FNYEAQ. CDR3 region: CASSSLAGGGYNEQFF.

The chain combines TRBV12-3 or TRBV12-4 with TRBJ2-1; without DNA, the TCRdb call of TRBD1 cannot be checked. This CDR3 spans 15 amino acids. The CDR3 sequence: CASRGTGVAYNEQFF.

This CDR3 reads CASSIGTTLRDDEQFF. V usage is TRBV19 and J usage is TRBJ2-1; TCRdb outputs TRBD1, but without DNA this stays unchecked. The CDR3 totals 16 residues. Germline CDR1 is LNHDA and CDR2 is SQIVND (reference sequence). The full variable domain, rest sourced from reference TRBV19 and TRBJ2-1, is DGGITQSPKYLFRKEGQNVTLSCEQNLNHDAMYWYRQDPGQGLRLIYYSQIVNDFQKGDIAEGYSVSREKKESFPLTVTSAQKNPTAFYLCASSIGTTLRDDEQFFGPGTRLTVL.

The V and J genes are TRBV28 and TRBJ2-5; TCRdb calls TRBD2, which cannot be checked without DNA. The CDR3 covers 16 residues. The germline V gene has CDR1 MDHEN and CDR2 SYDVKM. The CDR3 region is CASSPRESGRMETQYF. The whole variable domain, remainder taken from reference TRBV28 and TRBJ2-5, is DVKVTQSSRYLVKRTGEKVFLECVQDMDHENMFWYRQDPGLGLRLIYFSYDVKMKEKGDIPEGYSVSREKKERFSLILESASTNQTSMYLCASSPRESGRMETQYFGPGTRLLVL.

The CDR3 sequence is CASSRSAQGATNEKLFF. The rearrangement links TRBV18 to TRBJ1-4; without DNA, the TCRdb call of TRBD1 cannot be checked. The CDR3 length is 17 residues. Looked up from germline, CDR1 is KGHSH and CDR2 is LQKENI.

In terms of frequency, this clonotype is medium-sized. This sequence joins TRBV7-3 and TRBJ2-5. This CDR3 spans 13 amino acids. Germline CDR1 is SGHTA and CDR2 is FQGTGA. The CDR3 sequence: CASSLDRQETQYF.

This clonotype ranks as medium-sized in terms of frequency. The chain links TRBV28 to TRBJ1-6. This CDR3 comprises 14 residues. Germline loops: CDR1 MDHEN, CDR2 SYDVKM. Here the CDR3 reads CASRFGGGVSPLHF.

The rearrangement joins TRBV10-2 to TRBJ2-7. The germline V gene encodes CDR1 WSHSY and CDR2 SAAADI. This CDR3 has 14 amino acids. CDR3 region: CASSDSGVGYEQYF.